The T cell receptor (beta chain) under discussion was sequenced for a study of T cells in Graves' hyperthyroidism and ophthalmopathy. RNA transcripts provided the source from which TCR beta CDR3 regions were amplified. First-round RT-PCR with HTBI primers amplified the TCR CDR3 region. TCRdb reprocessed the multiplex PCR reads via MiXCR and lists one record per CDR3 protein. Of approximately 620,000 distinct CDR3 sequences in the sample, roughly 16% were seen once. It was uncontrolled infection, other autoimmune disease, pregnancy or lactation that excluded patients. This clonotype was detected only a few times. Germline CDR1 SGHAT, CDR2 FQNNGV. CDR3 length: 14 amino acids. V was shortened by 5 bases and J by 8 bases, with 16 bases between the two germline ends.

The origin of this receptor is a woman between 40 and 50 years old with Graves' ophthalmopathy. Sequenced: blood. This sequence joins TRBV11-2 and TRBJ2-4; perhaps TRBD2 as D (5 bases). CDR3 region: CASSREERADIQYF. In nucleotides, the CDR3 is TGTGCCAGCAGCCGGGAAGAGAGGGCGGACATTCAGTACTTC.